This TCR beta chain was observed in a study of T-cell reconstitution after alpha-beta-depleted transplantation in children (dated by TCRdb to 2016 to 2018). Broadly, across the study: T-cell immune reconstitution after TCRalphabeta/CD19-depleted allogeneic hematopoietic cell transplantation in children was quantitatively tracked in the study by means of TCR repertoire profiling.

V and J are trimmed by 6 bases and 5 bases, and the gene matches miss 4 bases of the junction. The CDR3 sequence holds 13 residues, the cysteine and phenylalanine included. Only CDR3 DNA remains: 39 bases, in frame from the first base. As regards this clonotype: Its antigen remains undetermined. Base-call qualities are not available, and no considerably larger clone is one nucleotide away.

Receptor libraries were prepared by PCR. The data were produced on an Illumina HiSeq 2500. TCR library preparation used molecular barcoding, with unique molecular identifiers applied to normalize quantification of the TCRbeta repertoire. The public reads were reprocessed in TCRdb via fastp at Q25 and MiXCR, keeping in-frame beta chains. Identical CDR3 protein sequences are pooled into one entry, listed with their most common genes and DNA. The sample table contains 800,000 to 1,000,000 distinct CDR3 sequences; only one count was recorded for around 30% of them. The ten top clones hold more than 25% of the sample. General study outcomes and caveats: Hyperexpanded clone frequencies declined over subsequent months; after one year, T-cell counts and TCRbeta diversity were mostly attributed to newly produced T cells. In some patients, the high TCRbeta diversity seen at day 60 was put down to recipient T cells and intrathymic progenitors that had survived conditioning. About two months after transplant, the apparently early recovery of alphabetaT-cell counts reportedly depended on just several hundred clones that had expanded rapidly and came from non-depleted graft cells.

The label giving this sample's treatment or condition can be read as: allogeneic hematopoietic cell transplantation with graft depleted of TCRalphabeta T cells and CD19 B cells. Transplant recipients were children who received TCRalphabeta/CD19-depleted allogeneic hematopoietic cell grafts. The sample here was PBMCs, mostly from graft donor cells, taken 360 days after TCRalphabeta/CD19-depleted stem cell transplant. This sequence originates from a boy younger than two who had a stem cell transplant for SCID, so the T cells may come from the graft donor. The chain links TRBV12-3 or TRBV12-4 with TRBJ2-7, and TRBD1 aligns with 10 junction nucleotides. The bases read TGTGCCAGCAGGGACAGGGGGAGGAACGAGCAGTACTTC. It is translated as CASRDRGRNEQYF.